This record looks at one T cell receptor (beta chain) sequence and its context. Its antigen is not known. This record comes from a study of T cell responses to AZD1222 COVID-19 vaccine. Study observations and caveats: Donors were largely white British and mainly female; clonal diversity was possibly underestimated. Across the whole spike, CD4 TCRs peaked at regions 160-218 and 743-854. The study found Spike-specific TCR breadth and depth rose after two AZD1222 doses.

The CDR3 extends over 15 amino acids. The germline gives CDR1 SGHDT, CDR2 YYEEEE. V trimming: 4 bases; J trimming: 2 bases; junction bases outside the gene matches: 8. Measured with immunoSEQ multiplex PCR; TCRdb has only the in-frame clones, and not every one. The sample records about 140,000 clones, 90% to 95% being singletons. This rearrangement joins TRBV5-6 to TRBJ2-7; 8 nucleotides agree with TRBD2. Source: peripheral blood, taken on day 0 of AZD1222 vaccination. This clonotype was obtained from an adult in good health. The CDR3 bases are TGTGCCAGCAGCCCGGGGGTAGCGGGGCCCTACGAGCAGTACTTC. Amino acids: CASSPGVAGPYEQYF.